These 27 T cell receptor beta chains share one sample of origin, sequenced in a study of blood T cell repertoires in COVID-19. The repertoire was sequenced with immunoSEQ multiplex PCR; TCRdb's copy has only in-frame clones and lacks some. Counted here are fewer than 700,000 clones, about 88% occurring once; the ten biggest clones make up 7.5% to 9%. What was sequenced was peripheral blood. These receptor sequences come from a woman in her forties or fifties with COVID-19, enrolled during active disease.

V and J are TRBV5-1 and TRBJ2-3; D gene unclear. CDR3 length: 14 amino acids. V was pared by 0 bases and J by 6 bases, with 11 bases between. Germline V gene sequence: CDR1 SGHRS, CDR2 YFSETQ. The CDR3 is CASSLGGLQDTQYF. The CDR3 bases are TGCGCCAGCAGCTTGGGAGGCCTCCAGGATACGCAGTATTTT.

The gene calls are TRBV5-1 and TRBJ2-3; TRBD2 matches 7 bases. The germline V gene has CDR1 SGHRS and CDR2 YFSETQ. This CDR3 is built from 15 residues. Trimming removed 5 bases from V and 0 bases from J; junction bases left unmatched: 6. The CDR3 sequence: CASRDERGSTDTQYF. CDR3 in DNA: TGCGCCAGCAGGGATGAGCGGGGAAGCACAGATACGCAGTATTTT.

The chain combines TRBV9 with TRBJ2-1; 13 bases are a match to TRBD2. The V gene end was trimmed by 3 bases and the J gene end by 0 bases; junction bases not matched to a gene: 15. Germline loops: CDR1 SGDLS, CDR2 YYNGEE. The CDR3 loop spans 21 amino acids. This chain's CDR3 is CASSDFYGTSGVSPSYNEQFF. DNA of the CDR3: TGTGCCAGCAGCGACTTCTACGGGACTAGCGGGGTTAGTCCCTCCTACAATGAGCAGTTCTTC.

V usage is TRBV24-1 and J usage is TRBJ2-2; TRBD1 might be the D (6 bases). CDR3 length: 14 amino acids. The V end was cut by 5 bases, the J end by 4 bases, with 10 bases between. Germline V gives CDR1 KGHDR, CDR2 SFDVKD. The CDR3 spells CATSVTGSTGELFF. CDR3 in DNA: TGTGCCACCAGTGTAACAGGGTCCACCGGGGAGCTGTTTTTT.

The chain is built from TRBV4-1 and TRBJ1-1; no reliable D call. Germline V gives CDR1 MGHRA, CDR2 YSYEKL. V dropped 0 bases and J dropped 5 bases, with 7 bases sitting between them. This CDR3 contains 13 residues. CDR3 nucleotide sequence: TGCGCCAGCAGCCAAGATCAACGGACTGAAGCTTTCTTT. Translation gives CASSQDQRTEAFF.

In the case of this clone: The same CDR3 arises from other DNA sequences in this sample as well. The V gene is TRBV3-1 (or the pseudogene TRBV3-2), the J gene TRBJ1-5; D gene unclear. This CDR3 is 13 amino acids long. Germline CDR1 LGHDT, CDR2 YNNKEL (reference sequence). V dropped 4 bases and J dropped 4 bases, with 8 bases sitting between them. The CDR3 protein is CASSRGGNQPQHF. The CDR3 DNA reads TGTGCCAGCAGCCGTGGAGGGAATCAGCCCCAGCATTTT.

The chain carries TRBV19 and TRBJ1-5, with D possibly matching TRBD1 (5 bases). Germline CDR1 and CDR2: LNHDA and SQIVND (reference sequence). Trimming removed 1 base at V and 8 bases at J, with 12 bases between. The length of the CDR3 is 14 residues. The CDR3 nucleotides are TGTGCCAGTAGTATAGGTGGCAGGGCTGAGCCCCAGCATTTT. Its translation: CASSIGGRAEPQHF.

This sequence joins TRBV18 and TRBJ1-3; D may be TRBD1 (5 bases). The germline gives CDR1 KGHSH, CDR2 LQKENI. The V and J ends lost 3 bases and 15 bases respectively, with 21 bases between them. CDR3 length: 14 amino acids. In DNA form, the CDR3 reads TGTGCCAGCTCACCCGGGACTACACTCCCAACGGGATATTTT. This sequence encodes CASSPGTTLPTGYF.

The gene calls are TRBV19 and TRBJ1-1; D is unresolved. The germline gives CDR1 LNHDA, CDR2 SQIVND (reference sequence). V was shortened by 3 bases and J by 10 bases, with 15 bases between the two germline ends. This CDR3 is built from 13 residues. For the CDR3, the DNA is TGTGCCAGTAGTATGATTTTCACGGGTTCAGCTTTCTTT. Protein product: CASSMIFTGSAFF.

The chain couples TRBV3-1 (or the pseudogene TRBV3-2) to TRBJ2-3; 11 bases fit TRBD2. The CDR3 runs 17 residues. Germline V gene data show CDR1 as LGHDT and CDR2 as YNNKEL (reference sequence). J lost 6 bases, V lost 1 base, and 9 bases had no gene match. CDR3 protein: CASSQGSGGAGTDTQYF. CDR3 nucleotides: TGTGCCAGCAGCCAAGGTAGCGGGGGGGCCGGGACCGATACGCAGTATTTT.

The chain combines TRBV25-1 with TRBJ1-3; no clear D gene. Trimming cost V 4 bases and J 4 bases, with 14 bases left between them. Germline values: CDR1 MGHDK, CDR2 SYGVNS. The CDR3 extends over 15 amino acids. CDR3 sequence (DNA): TGTGCCAGCAGTGCCCTGACATATGCAGGAAACACCATATATTTT. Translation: CASSALTYAGNTIYF.

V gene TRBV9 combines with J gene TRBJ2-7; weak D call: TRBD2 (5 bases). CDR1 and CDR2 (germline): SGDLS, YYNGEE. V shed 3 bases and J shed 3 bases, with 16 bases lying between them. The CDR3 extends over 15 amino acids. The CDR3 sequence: CASSAEGLLDYEQYF. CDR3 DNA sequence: TGTGCCAGCAGCGCCGAGGGCCTTTTGGACTACGAGCAGTACTTC.

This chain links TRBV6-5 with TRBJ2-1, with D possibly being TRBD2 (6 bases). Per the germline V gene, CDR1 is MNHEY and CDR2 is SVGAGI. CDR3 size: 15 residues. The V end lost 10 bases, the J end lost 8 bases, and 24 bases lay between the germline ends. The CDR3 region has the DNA TGTGCCACCGACCCTCTGGAGGGCCCCTCGGATGAGCAGTTCTTC. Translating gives CATDPLEGPSDEQFF.

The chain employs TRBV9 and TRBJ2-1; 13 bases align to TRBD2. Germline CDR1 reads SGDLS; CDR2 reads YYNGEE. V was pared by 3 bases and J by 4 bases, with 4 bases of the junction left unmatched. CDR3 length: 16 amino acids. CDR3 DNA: TGTGCCAGCAGCGCCCGACTAGCGGGGGGTTACAATGAGCAGTTCTTC. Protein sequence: CASSARLAGGYNEQFF.

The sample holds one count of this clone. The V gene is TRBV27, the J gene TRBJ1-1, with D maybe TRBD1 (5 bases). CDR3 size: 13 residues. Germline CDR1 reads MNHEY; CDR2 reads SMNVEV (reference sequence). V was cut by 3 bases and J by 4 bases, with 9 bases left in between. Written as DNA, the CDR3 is TGTGCCAGCAGTTTCAGGGAAAGCACTGAAGCTTTCTTT. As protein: CASSFRESTEAFF.

The CDR3 DNA reads TGTGCCAGCAGGCGAACGGGTGAAAAACTGTTTTTT. It translates to CASRRTGEKLFF. The V call is TRBV6-5, the J call TRBJ1-4, with D hard to call. Trimming removed 6 bases from V and 7 bases from J, with 9 bases in between. This CDR3 has 12 amino acids. Germline CDR1 reads MNHEY; CDR2 reads SVGAGI.

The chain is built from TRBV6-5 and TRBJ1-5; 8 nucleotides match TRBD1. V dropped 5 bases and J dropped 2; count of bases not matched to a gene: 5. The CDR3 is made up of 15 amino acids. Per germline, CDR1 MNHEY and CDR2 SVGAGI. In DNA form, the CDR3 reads TGTGCCAGCAGTAAGGACAGGGAGGGCAATCAGCCCCAGCATTTT. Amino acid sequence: CASSKDREGNQPQHF.

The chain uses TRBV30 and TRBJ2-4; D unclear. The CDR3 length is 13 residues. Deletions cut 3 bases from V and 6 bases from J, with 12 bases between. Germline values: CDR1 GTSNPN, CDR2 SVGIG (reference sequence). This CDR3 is CAWSGLVPNIQYF. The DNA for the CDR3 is TGTGCCTGGAGCGGTCTCGTACCAAACATTCAGTACTTC.

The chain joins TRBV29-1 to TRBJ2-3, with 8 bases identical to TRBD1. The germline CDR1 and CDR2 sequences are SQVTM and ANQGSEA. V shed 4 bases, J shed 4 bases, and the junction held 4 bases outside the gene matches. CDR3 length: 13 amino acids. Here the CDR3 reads CSVAGQGADTQYF. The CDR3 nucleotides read TGCAGCGTTGCAGGACAGGGTGCAGATACGCAGTATTTT.

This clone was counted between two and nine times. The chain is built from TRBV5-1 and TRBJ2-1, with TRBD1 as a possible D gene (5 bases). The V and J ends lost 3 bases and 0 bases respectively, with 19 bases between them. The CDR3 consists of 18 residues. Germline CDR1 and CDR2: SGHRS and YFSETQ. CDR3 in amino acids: CASSWVRVSRASYNEQFF. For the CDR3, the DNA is TGCGCCAGCAGCTGGGTTAGGGTTAGCAGGGCCTCCTACAATGAGCAGTTCTTC.

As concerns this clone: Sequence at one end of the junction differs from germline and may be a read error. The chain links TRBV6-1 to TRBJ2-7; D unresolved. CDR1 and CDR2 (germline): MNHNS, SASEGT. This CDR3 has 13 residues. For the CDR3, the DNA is TGTGCCAGCAGCGAAGGGCATCGCTACGAGCAGTACTTC. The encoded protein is CASSEGHRYEQYF.

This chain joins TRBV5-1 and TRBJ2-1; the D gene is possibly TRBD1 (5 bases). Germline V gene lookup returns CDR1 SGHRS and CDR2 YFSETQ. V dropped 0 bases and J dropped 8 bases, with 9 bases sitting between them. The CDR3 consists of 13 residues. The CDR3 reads CASSLAARDEQFF. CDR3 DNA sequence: TGCGCCAGCAGCTTGGCCGCCAGGGATGAGCAGTTCTTC.

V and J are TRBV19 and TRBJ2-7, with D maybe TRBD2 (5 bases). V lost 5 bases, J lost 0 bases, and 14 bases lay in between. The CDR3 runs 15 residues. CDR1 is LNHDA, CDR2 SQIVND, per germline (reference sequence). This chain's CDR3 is CASSPYGGRSYEQYF. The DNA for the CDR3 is TGTGCCAGTAGTCCTTACGGAGGCCGCTCCTACGAGCAGTACTTC. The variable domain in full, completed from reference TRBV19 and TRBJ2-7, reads DGGITQSPKYLFRKEGQNVTLSCEQNLNHDAMYWYRQDPGQGLRLIYYSQIVNDFQKGDIAEGYSVSREKKESFPLTVTSAQKNPTAFYLCASSPYGGRSYEQYFGPGTRLTVT.

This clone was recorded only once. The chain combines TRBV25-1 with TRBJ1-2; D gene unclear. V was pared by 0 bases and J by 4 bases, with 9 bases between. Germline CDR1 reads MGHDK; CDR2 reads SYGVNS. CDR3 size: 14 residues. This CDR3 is CASSEYEATYGYTF. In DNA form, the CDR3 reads TGTGCCAGCAGTGAATACGAGGCTACCTATGGCTACACCTTC.

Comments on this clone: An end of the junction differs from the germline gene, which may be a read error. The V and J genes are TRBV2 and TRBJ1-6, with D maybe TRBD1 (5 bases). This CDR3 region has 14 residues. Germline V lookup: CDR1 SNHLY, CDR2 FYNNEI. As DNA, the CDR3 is TGTGCCAGCACAAGGGGCTCCGATAATTCACCCCTCCACTTT. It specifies CASTRGSDNSPLHF.

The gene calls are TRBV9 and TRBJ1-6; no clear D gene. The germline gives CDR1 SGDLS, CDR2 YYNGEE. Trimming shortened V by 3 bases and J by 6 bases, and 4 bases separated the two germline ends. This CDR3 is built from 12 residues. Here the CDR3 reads CASSAGNSPLHF. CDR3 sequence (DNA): TGTGCCAGCAGCGCCGGTAATTCACCCCTCCACTTT.

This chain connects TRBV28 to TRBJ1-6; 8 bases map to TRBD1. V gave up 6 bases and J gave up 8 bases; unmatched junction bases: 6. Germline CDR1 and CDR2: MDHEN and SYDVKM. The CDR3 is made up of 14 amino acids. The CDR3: CASSPRDRYSPLHF. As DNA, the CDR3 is TGTGCCAGCAGCCCCCGGGACAGGTATTCACCCCTCCACTTT.